This is a list of T cell receptor beta chains from one sample in a study of blood T cell repertoires in COVID-19. Clones were read by immunoSEQ multiplex PCR, and TCRdb kept only the in-frame ones, dropping some. The sample holds fewer than 300,000 clones, around 90% seen once. Material for sequencing was PBMCs or T cells enriched from blood (not recorded which). The receptor set was obtained from a woman in her 30s who had recovered from COVID-19. Each CDR3 is given with its conserved first and last residue. A D gene is named only where the DNA matches it firmly. Not all rows give a size; the values are once, few, many and, for expanded clones, a class.

>-|TRBJ2-3|-|TRBV9
CASSGQGSDTQYF
TGTGCCAGCAGCGGTCAGGGCTCAGATACGCAGTATTTT
>-|TRBJ2-5|TRBD1|TRBV27
CASSLWGQGKETQYF
TGTGCCAGCAGTTTATGGGGACAGGGGAAAGAGACCCAGTACTTC
>-|TRBJ1-1|TRBD1|TRBV9
CASSPGQGALAEAFF
TGTGCCAGCAGCCCAGGACAGGGGGCATTAGCTGAAGCTTTCTTT
>-|TRBJ1-3|-|TRBV2
CASASQGNTIYF
TGTGCCAGCGCAAGCCAGGGGAACACCATATATTTT
>-|TRBJ2-7|TRBD2|TRBV2
CASQGTSGSDEQYF
TGTGCCAGCCAGGGGACTAGCGGGAGTGACGAGCAGTACTTC
>-|TRBJ1-6|-|TRBV6-1
CASSDGRVNSPLHF
TGTGCCAGCAGTGACGGCAGGGTGAATTCACCCCTCCACTTT
>-|TRBJ2-1|TRBD2|TRBV11-3
CASRPTSGRKSYNEQFF
TGTGCCAGCAGGCCTACTAGCGGGAGGAAATCCTACAATGAGCAGTTCTTC
>-|TRBJ1-1|TRBD1|TRBV7-2
CASNVDRMNTEAFF
TGTGCCAGCAATGTGGACAGGATGAACACTGAAGCTTTCTTT
>-|TRBJ2-1|-|TRBV19
CASSIGGHNYNEQFF
TGTGCCAGTAGTATAGGGGGACACAACTACAATGAGCAGTTCTTC
>once|TRBJ2-7|-|TRBV18
CASSPSPGYEQYF
TGTGCCAGCTCACCATCTCCGGGGTACGAGCAGTACTTC
>-|TRBJ2-2|TRBD2|TRBV11-2
CASSLWTSSVTGELFF
TGTGCCAGCAGCTTATGGACTAGCTCGGTCACCGGGGAGCTGTTTTTT
>-|TRBJ1-5|-|TRBV19
CASSPQGSNQPQHF
TGTGCCAGTAGTCCGCAGGGGAGCAATCAGCCCCAGCATTTT
>once|TRBJ1-5|TRBD1|TRBV19
CASSTNRGPNNQPQHF
TGTGCCAGTAGTACAAACAGGGGGCCAAACAATCAGCCCCAGCATTTT
>once|TRBJ1-2|-|TRBV7-9
CASSLAGEPYGYTF
TGTGCCAGCAGCTTAGCCGGGGAACCTTATGGCTACACCTTC
>-|TRBJ2-1|TRBD2|TRBV6-5
CASSTPTSGSYEQFF
TGTGCCAGCAGTACACCTACTAGCGGGAGCTATGAGCAGTTCTTC
>-|TRBJ2-7|-|TRBV12-2
CASRGSGSYEQYF
TGTGCAAGTCGCGGGAGCGGGAGCTACGAGCAGTACTTC
>-|TRBJ2-3|TRBD2|TRBV20-1
CSASLFASGRMTDTQYF
TGCAGTGCTAGTCTATTTGCAAGCGGGAGAATGACAGATACGCAGTATTTT
>-|TRBJ1-5|-|TRBV19
CASRHGNQPQHF
TGTGCCAGTAGACACGGCAATCAGCCCCAGCATTTT
>-|TRBJ2-7|-|TRBV12-3/TRBV12-4
CASSTGFVYEQYF
TGTGCCAGCAGCACAGGGTTTGTGTACGAGCAGTACTTC
>-|TRBJ1-5|-|TRBV24-1
CATSGQVNNQPQHF
TGTGCCACCAGTGGCCAGGTGAACAATCAGCCCCAGCATTTT
>-|TRBJ1-2|-|TRBV4-3
CASSQDGRGFHGYTF
TGCGCCAGCAGCCAAGATGGGAGAGGGTTTCATGGCTACACCTTC
>-|TRBJ2-5|TRBD2|TRBV5-8
CASSFGLAESIDQETQYF
TGTGCCAGCAGCTTTGGACTAGCGGAGTCGATCGATCAAGAGACCCAGTACTTC
>-|TRBJ1-1|-|TRBV19
CASSTGRVLGTEAFF
TGTGCCAGTAGTACAGGACGGGTACTAGGTACTGAAGCTTTCTTT
>once|TRBJ2-3|TRBD2|TRBV10-2
CASSESGLAGITDTQYF
TGCGCCAGCAGTGAATCGGGACTAGCGGGGATCACAGATACGCAGTATTTT
>-|TRBJ1-2|-|TRBV28
CARTTDSYGYTF
TGTGCCAGGACGACAGACTCCTATGGCTACACCTTC
>-|TRBJ1-1|TRBD1|TRBV28
CASSSPFINRGEEAFF
TGTGCCAGCAGTTCACCCTTCATTAACAGGGGCGAGGAAGCTTTCTTT
>once|TRBJ1-2|-|TRBV28
CASSLRTWTANYGYTF
TGTGCCAGCAGTTTAAGGACATGGACCGCTAACTATGGCTACACCTTC
>few|TRBJ2-5|TRBD1|TRBV14
CASSRSTGGAETQYF
TGTGCCAGCAGCCGCTCGACAGGGGGCGCGGAGACCCAGTACTTC
>-|TRBJ2-5|TRBD1|TRBV2
CASSETGGFETQYF
TGTGCCAGCAGTGAGACAGGGGGGTTTGAGACCCAGTACTTC